This is a list of T cell receptor beta chains from one sample in a study of T cells in Graves' hyperthyroidism and ophthalmopathy. TCRdb reprocessed the multiplex PCR reads with MiXCR, giving one entry per CDR3 protein. The sample records some 740,000 distinct CDR3 sequences, around 15% being singletons. Sequencing used blood. These receptors all stem from a woman between 18 and 29 years old with Graves' hyperthyroidism. The conserved cysteine and the conserved F or W are not part of the CDR3 here. Rows may omit the clone size; those that give it use once, few, many or a size class.

many	TRBV28	TRBJ1-1	ASSYPGANEAF
-	TRBV13	TRBJ2-3	ASSPGTGNTDTQY
-	TRBV19	TRBJ1-2	ASSIGEGRTYYGYT
many	TRBV10-3	TRBJ1-2	AISGTGFYGYT
many	TRBV19	TRBJ2-2	ASRTTSGRVTGELF
-	TRBV28	TRBJ2-7	ASSRQINYEQY
many	TRBV6-2/TRBV6-3	TRBJ2-4	ASSSRQGTLAKNIQY
few	TRBV28	TRBJ2-3	ASSLSISLGGDTQY
few	TRBV2	TRBJ1-1	ASMRQSGGLSF
many	TRBV12-3/TRBV12-4	TRBJ2-1	ASSRTGPLVGEQF
few	TRBV6-2/TRBV6-3	TRBJ2-7	ASSYSYGAYEQY
many	TRBV5-1	TRBJ2-3	ASRVSGDSTDTQY
few	TRBV19	TRBJ2-1	ASSPPSGRQNEQF
-	TRBV7-9	TRBJ1-2	ASSQSPGQGTYGYT
-	TRBV7-9	TRBJ1-3	ASIAYPTNTIY
many	TRBV7-9	TRBJ2-5	ASSSQNQETQY
many	TRBV11-1	TRBJ1-1	ASSLRGSSPGPEAF
few	TRBV28	TRBJ1-1	ASSLSNLNTEAF
few	TRBV5-5	TRBJ2-4	ASSSPVGKGQY
many	TRBV6-1	TRBJ2-7	ASSEGQVYEQY
-	TRBV5-4	TRBJ1-4	ASAPDQREKLF
-	TRBV19	TRBJ1-1	ASSRGVGQGDPLGAEAF
many	TRBV11-1	TRBJ2-2	ASSQGPETGELF
-	TRBV18	TRBJ2-7	ASSSQSDSYEQY